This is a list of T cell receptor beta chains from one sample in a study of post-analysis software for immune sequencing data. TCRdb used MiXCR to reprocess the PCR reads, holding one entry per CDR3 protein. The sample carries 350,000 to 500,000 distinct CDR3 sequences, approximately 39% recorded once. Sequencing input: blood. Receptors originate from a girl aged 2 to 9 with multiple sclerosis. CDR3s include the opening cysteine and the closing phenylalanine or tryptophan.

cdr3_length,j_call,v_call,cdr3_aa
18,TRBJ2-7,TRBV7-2,CASSFFPPTSGRVAEQYF
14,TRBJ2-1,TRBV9,CASSVDFRSDEQFF
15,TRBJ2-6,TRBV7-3,CASSERGGGANVLTF
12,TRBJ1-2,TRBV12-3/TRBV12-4,CASSSGDHGYTF
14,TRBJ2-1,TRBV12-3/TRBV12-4,CASSSRTSGNEQFF
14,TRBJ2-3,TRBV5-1,CASSLISGPDTQYF
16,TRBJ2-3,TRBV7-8,CASSLARPPSGDTQYF
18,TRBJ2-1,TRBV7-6,CASSLALTDRAYYNEQFF
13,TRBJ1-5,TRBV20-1,CSGQEKEDQPQHF
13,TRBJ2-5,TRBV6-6,CASTGGYTYERYF
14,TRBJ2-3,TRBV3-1,CASSSTGTPDTQYF
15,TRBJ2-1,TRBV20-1,CSARGTFSSYNEQFF
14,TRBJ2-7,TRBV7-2,CASSPETGAYEQYF
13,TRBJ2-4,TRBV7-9,CASSSARQGHQYF
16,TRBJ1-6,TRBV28,CASSLPEQGYYSPLHF
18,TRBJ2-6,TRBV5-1,CASSFKRDSNSGANVLTF
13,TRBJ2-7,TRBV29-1,CSVETGKGYEQYF
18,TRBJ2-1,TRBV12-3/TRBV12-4,CASSLGLAGMSSYNEQFF
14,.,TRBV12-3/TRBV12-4,CASSPFSGDYEQYF
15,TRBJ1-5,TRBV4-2,CASSQGGQYNQPQHF
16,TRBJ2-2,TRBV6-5,CASSYDRTSNTGELFF
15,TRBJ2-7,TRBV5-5,CASSLAVNGDYEQYF
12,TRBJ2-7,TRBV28,CASSPGQGIPYF
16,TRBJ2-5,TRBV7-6,CASSKRTGVILETQYF
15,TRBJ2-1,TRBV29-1,CSVQGGTVSANEQFF
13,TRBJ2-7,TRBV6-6,CASSYGETGEQYF